This T cell receptor (beta chain) was recovered during a study of cytotoxic CD8 clonotypes in ibrutinib-treated CLL (dated by TCRdb to the early 2020s). For context, the study as a whole: The cohort was composed of more than ten relapsed/refractory and roughly 15 treatment-naive patients; IGHV unmutated status was identified in about 17 patients. Partial responses were observed in about 25 patients and complete responses in 2; after a median follow-up of 68 months, remission was maintained in around 14 patients and progression was observed in 12. The response samples were drawn at a median of roughly twelve months into treatment, with a range of about 6 to 40 months. On average, each sample had approximately 250,000 productive templates and about 89,000 productive rearrangements. Of the roughly 86 people in the trial, roughly 27 had longitudinal samples available. Cryopreserved peripheral blood mononuclear cells were obtained before treatment, at response, and at either sustained remission or disease progression. Patients were still on ibrutinib when every remission and progressive disease sample was collected. Overall results and qualifications from the work: At baseline, clonality was higher than in age-matched healthy donors and showed a strong correlation with circulating CD8+ T-cell counts. Public clonotypes were rare and either shrank or stayed stable during treatment, and the rise in clonality at ibrutinib response reflected expansion of private clonotypes. Clonality increased at ibrutinib response, stayed stable in sustained remission, and fell back toward baseline at progression. Sampling times were not matched between sustained-remission and progressing patients, and lymph node repertoires were not studied.

Including cysteine and phenylalanine, the CDR3 has 15 amino acids. Only the CDR3 part of the read is kept: 45 bases, read in frame from the first base. Reading the germline V gene gives CDR1 SNHLY and CDR2 FYNNEI. A distance of 14 bases separates the germline ends of V and J, which lose 4 bases and 1 base respectively. The goal of deep resolution MiSeq sequencing was a depth between 1 in 1 million and 1 in 200,000 T cells, and coverage averaged 10x per clonotype. The immunoSEQ hsTCRB Kit was used to generate TCR beta libraries. Processing in the source paper ran as follows. Data were analyzed with ImmunoSEQ Data Assistant and ImmunoSEQ Analyzer, with V, D and J genes assigned per IMGT definitions. Clonality was computed as one minus normalized Shannon entropy of productive rearrangement frequencies, ranging from 0 to 1. Only overrepresented clonotypes making up at least 0.05% of the repertoire of each patient were included in the public clonotype analysis. Some twelve repertoires from age-matched healthy donors, obtained from immuneACCESS, served as clonality controls. The source is immuneACCESS, and TCRdb retained only in-frame sequences with V and J called. Part of the clones is not carried over; for the studies checked, unresolved V genes explain less than half of this, and the remainder is unexplained. V, J and clone size derive from that table, while D and trimming were established from the DNA sequence. The sample data list 250,000 to 350,000 clones, and 76% of these were observed just once. The ten largest clones add up to roughly 6% of the sample.

Remarks on this clone: Its antigen is currently not known. No qualities accompany the bases; no much larger clone lies one base away.

Sample time point, as interpreted from the label and publication: progressive disease on ibrutinib. For TCR beta library preparation, approximately 2.2 micrograms of genomic DNA were isolated from cryopreserved PBMCs. High-throughput TCR beta sequencing was performed on longitudinal blood samples from CLL patients receiving ibrutinib monotherapy. The patients took part in an open-label, single-center phase 2 trial of ibrutinib monotherapy. The sequencing used PBMCs, collected at disease progression, from a patient treated with ibrutinib. The V gene is TRBV2 and the J gene is TRBJ2-7, with the D call tentatively TRBD1 or TRBD2, each fitting 5 bases. This TCR was recovered from a human donor with chronic lymphocytic leukemia. The DNA is TGTGCCAGCAGTGGAACGGGGACGGGATCCTACGAGCAGTACTTC. It specifies CASSGTGTGSYEQYF.